The rows below give T cell receptor beta chains drawn from one sample of a study of shared clonotypes between healthy human individuals. The protocol was immunoSEQ multiplex PCR, while the TCRdb copy is restricted to in-frame clones and leaves out a portion. This table has around 750,000 clones, about 74% appearing once. The sample consisted of memory CD4+ T cells sorted from blood. These receptors were obtained from a woman in her 30s in good health. Each CDR3 is given with its conserved first and last residue. The D gene is left open where the match is weak. Size is stated for part of the rows, as once, few or many counts, or as a class when the clone is expanded.

v_gene	j_gene	abundance	d_gene	CDR3aa	CDR3nt
TRBV6-5	TRBJ2-7	many	NA	CASSQTGSAYEQYF	TGTGCCAGCAGCCAAACAGGGAGTGCCTACGAGCAGTACTTC
TRBV5-1	TRBJ2-1	NA	NA	CASSLEWGLVNEQFF	TGCGCCAGCAGCTTGGAGTGGGGGTTGGTCAATGAGCAGTTCTTC
TRBV6-5	TRBJ2-2	NA	NA	CASSAWTENTGELFF	TGTGCCAGCAGCGCTTGGACTGAGAACACCGGGGAGCTGTTTTTT
TRBV7-2	TRBJ1-5	few	NA	CASSQGRGNQPQHF	TGTGCCAGCAGCCAGGGCAGGGGCAATCAGCCCCAGCATTTT
TRBV2	TRBJ2-7	NA	NA	CASSRANYEQYF	TGTGCCAGCAGTCGAGCCAACTACGAGCAGTACTTC
TRBV5-6	TRBJ2-7	NA	NA	CASSLSPTGPYEQYF	TGTGCCAGCAGCTTGTCGCCCACGGGACCCTACGAGCAGTACTTC
TRBV5-1	TRBJ1-1	NA	TRBD1	CASSLGTGGTEAFF	TGCGCCAGCAGCTTGGGGACAGGGGGCACTGAAGCTTTCTTT
TRBV5-1	TRBJ2-2	few	TRBD1	CASSFSPGQGSTGELFF	TGCGCCAGCAGCTTTAGTCCGGGACAGGGGAGCACCGGGGAGCTGTTTTTT
TRBV4-1	TRBJ2-7	NA	TRBD1	CASSQAGTGPYEQYF	TGCGCCAGCAGCCAGGCCGGGACAGGACCCTACGAGCAGTACTTC
TRBV6-5	TRBJ2-1	few	TRBD1	CASTSPTTGQHEQFF	TGTGCCAGCACCTCCCCAACCACGGGACAGCATGAGCAGTTCTTC
TRBV30	TRBJ1-1	once	NA	CASCRRAFF	TGTGCCTCGTGTCGGAGGGCTTTCTTT
TRBV7-7	TRBJ2-5	NA	TRBD1	CASSQRGTVGETQYF	TGTGCCAGCAGCCAGAGGGGGACAGTTGGGGAGACCCAGTACTTC
TRBV9	TRBJ2-3	NA	NA	CASSRDSTDTQYF	TGTGCCAGCAGCCGGGACAGCACAGATACGCAGTATTTT
TRBV9	TRBJ1-3	NA	NA	CASSVERQSSGNTIYF	TGTGCCAGCAGCGTAGAACGACAGAGCTCTGGAAACACCATATATTTT
TRBV7-6	TRBJ1-2	NA	NA	CASSPQTGDGGYTF	TGTGCCAGCAGCCCCCAGACCGGGGACGGGGGCTACACCTTC
TRBV28	TRBJ2-1	NA	NA	CASSLAGQYNEQFF	TGTGCCAGCAGTTTAGCGGGACAGTACAATGAGCAGTTCTTC
TRBV28	TRBJ2-2	NA	TRBD2	CASSSLAGGFTGELFF	TGTGCCAGCAGCTCGTTAGCGGGAGGGTTCACCGGGGAGCTGTTTTTT
TRBV7-8	TRBJ2-1	NA	NA	CASSLYRVSYNEQFF	TGTGCCAGCAGCTTATACAGGGTCTCCTACAATGAGCAGTTCTTC
TRBV7-2	TRBJ2-7	NA	TRBD2	CASSSGTRSYEQYF	TGTGCCAGCAGCTCCGGGACTAGGTCCTACGAGCAGTACTTC
TRBV9	TRBJ2-3	NA	TRBD2	CASSVVGREGADTQYF	TGTGCCAGCAGCGTAGTAGGGCGGGAGGGGGCAGATACGCAGTATTTT
TRBV23-1	TRBJ1-1	many	NA	CASSHGGGSVNTEAFF	TGCGCCAGCAGTCATGGGGGGGGCTCGGTGAACACTGAAGCTTTCTTT
TRBV4-1	TRBJ2-6	NA	NA	CASSQLAGTGANVLTF	TGCGCCAGCAGCCAACTGGCGGGCACCGGGGCCAACGTCCTGACTTTC
TRBV19	TRBJ2-1	NA	TRBD2	CASSTLSGRGGTEQFF	TGTGCCAGTAGCACCCTAAGCGGGCGGGGGGGGACTGAGCAGTTCTTC
TRBV19	TRBJ2-7	once	NA	CASSTSASYEQYF	TGTGCCAGTAGTACTAGCGCCTCCTACGAGCAGTACTTC
TRBV5-1	TRBJ2-7	NA	TRBD1	CASSSYRGQAGEQYF	TGCGCCAGCAGCTCTTACAGGGGGCAGGCGGGAGAGCAGTACTTC
TRBV5-3	TRBJ1-1	NA	NA	CARSGPPGRRRTEAFF	TGTGCCAGAAGCGGACCGCCGGGACGGCGTCGCACTGAAGCTTTCTTT
TRBV23-1	TRBJ1-5	NA	NA	CASSQVLARTEHQPQHF	TGCGCCAGCAGTCAAGTACTAGCCCGGACAGAACATCAGCCCCAGCATTTT
TRBV11-2	TRBJ2-7	once	NA	CASSLGRGSYEQYF	TGTGCCAGCAGCTTAGGTCGAGGCTCCTACGAGCAGTACTTC
TRBV7-9	TRBJ2-3	few	NA	CAGTRDTDTQYF	TGTGCCGGGACAAGGGATACAGATACGCAGTATTTT
TRBV5-5	TRBJ1-1	NA	TRBD1	CASSFHQGGTEAFF	TGTGCCAGCAGCTTTCACCAGGGGGGGACTGAAGCTTTCTTT
TRBV6-1	TRBJ2-1	NA	NA	CASTQMVGVRNEQFF	TGTGCCAGCACCCAGATGGTAGGGGTTCGCAATGAGCAGTTCTTC
TRBV27	TRBJ1-2	NA	NA	CASSLDGLIGYTF	TGTGCCAGCAGTTTAGACGGGCTGATTGGCTACACCTTC
TRBV10-3	TRBJ2-2	NA	NA	CAISSIEFRELFF	TGTGCCATCAGTTCCATAGAGTTCCGGGAGCTGTTTTTT
TRBV6-1	TRBJ1-2	NA	NA	CASTRNYGYTF	TGTGCCAGCACCAGAAACTATGGCTACACCTTC
TRBV28	TRBJ2-7	NA	TRBD2	CASSQTSGTYEQYF	TGTGCCAGCAGTCAGACTAGCGGAACCTACGAGCAGTACTTC
TRBV30	TRBJ2-7	once	NA	CAWSVLELTAYEQYF	TGTGCCTGGAGTGTACTTGAACTGACCGCCTACGAGCAGTACTTC
TRBV18	TRBJ1-4	few	NA	CASSLNGVPNEKLFF	TGTGCCAGCTCGCTAAACGGGGTTCCTAATGAAAAACTGTTTTTT
TRBV11-2	TRBJ2-5	NA	NA	CASSVQGQETQYF	TGTGCCAGCAGCGTGCAGGGACAAGAGACCCAGTACTTC
TRBV4-2	TRBJ2-1	NA	NA	CASSQDGGTGYNEQFF	TGTGCCAGCAGCCAAGATGGCGGGACCGGCTACAATGAGCAGTTCTTC
TRBV4-1	TRBJ1-2	NA	TRBD1	CASSQDGQGARGYTF	TGCGCCAGCAGCCAAGATGGGCAGGGGGCCAGGGGCTACACCTTC
TRBV11-3	TRBJ2-5	few	NA	CASSIGPNQETQYF	TGTGCCAGCAGCATCGGGCCCAACCAAGAGACCCAGTACTTC
TRBV29-1	TRBJ2-4	NA	TRBD1	CSVTGFKNIQYF	TGCAGCGTGACAGGGTTCAAAAACATTCAGTACTTC
TRBV5-1	TRBJ1-1	NA	NA	CASSLEGGTDTEAFF	TGCGCCAGCAGCTTGGAGGGAGGGACCGACACTGAAGCTTTCTTT
TRBV29-1	TRBJ1-1	NA	TRBD1	CSVLQGLEAFF	TGCAGCGTGTTACAGGGGCTTGAAGCTTTCTTT
TRBV7-9	TRBJ2-3	NA	NA	CASSDTGNTQYF	TGTGCCAGCAGCGATACAGGGAATACGCAGTATTTT
TRBV7-8	TRBJ1-2	NA	TRBD1	CASSSPHRDRGTYGYTF	TGTGCCAGCAGCTCACCCCATCGGGACAGGGGAACCTATGGCTACACCTTC
TRBV28	TRBJ2-7	NA	NA	CASSPASWSGSSYEQYF	TGTGCCAGCAGCCCCGCGTCGTGGAGCGGTAGCTCCTACGAGCAGTACTTC
TRBV27	TRBJ2-7	NA	NA	CASSFGGPPKDSEQYF	TGTGCCAGCAGTTTTGGGGGTCCCCCCAAAGATTCGGAGCAGTACTTC
TRBV6-1	TRBJ1-5	NA	NA	CASSDGKGGAEPQHF	TGTGCCAGCAGTGATGGAAAAGGGGGTGCGGAGCCCCAGCATTTT
TRBV2	TRBJ2-4	once	NA	CASSEDRLLAKNIQYF	TGTGCCAGCAGTGAAGACAGGTTATTAGCCAAAAACATTCAGTACTTC
TRBV23-1	TRBJ1-5	few	NA	CASRNPQGFGNQPQHF	TGCGCCAGCCGCAATCCCCAGGGGTTCGGCAATCAGCCCCAGCATTTT
TRBV18	TRBJ1-3	once	NA	CASSPSGAGNTIYF	TGTGCCAGCTCACCTTCCGGGGCTGGAAACACCATATATTTT
TRBV2	TRBJ1-2	NA	NA	CASATNGYGYTF	TGTGCCAGCGCAACAAACGGGTATGGCTACACCTTC
TRBV7-9	TRBJ2-1	NA	NA	CASSPRDGAYNEQFF	TGTGCCAGCAGCCCTAGGGACGGGGCTTACAATGAGCAGTTCTTC